The entry below gives a single TCR beta chain sequence along with its context. This CDR3 contains 12 residues. Trimming took 5 bases from V and 8 from J, leaving 12 bases between them. These data belong to a study of blood T cell repertoires in COVID-19. Turning to the study itself: The United States, Italy and Spain supplied acute and convalescent COVID-19 samples.

The assay was immunoSEQ multiplex PCR, and TCRdb's table has in-frame clones only and misses some. This table has about 44,000 clones, around nine tenths appearing once. The rearrangement uses TRBV12-3 or TRBV12-4 and TRBJ1-1; D unclear. Sequenced sample: peripheral blood. This clonotype originated in a woman aged 40-49 years with acute or convalescent COVID-19. As DNA, the CDR3 is TGTGCCAGCAGTCGTAATAGTCTGGAAGCTTTCTTT. Its protein product is CASSRNSLEAFF.